This entry lists 2 T cell receptor beta chains sequenced from one sample in a study of blood T cell repertoires in COVID-19 (dated by TCRdb to about 2020). Libraries came from the immunoSEQ multiplex PCR assay. TCRdb holds this immuneACCESS table with in-frame rearrangements only. Some clones are missing; in checked studies, unresolved V genes explain under half, and the rest has no known cause. The sample table contains 250,000 to 300,000 clones; only one count was recorded for roughly 79% of them. The ten largest clones represent around 2.9% of the sample. The sample consisted of peripheral blood. These receptors were obtained from a woman aged 60-75 years with active or convalescent COVID-19.

V usage is TRBV5-1 and J usage is TRBJ1-2, with a possible D match to TRBD1 (5 bases). This CDR3 has 15 residues. V lost 5 bases, J lost 4 bases, and 18 bases lay in between. Germline V gives CDR1 SGHRS, CDR2 YFSETQ. For the CDR3, the DNA is TGCGCCAGCAGATCACCCCGGGGGACCCTCTATGGCTACACCTTC. Its translation is CASRSPRGTLYGYTF.

This rearrangement joins TRBV4-3 to TRBJ2-1; TRBD2 aligns across 8 bases. Germline lookup yields CDR1 LGHNA and CDR2 YSLEER. V was clipped by 4 bases and J by 2 bases; unmatched bases: 4. The CDR3 consists of 15 residues. The CDR3 spells CASSPRGGAYNEQFF. DNA for the CDR3: TGCGCCAGCAGCCCTCGGGGGGGCGCCTACAATGAGCAGTTCTTC.